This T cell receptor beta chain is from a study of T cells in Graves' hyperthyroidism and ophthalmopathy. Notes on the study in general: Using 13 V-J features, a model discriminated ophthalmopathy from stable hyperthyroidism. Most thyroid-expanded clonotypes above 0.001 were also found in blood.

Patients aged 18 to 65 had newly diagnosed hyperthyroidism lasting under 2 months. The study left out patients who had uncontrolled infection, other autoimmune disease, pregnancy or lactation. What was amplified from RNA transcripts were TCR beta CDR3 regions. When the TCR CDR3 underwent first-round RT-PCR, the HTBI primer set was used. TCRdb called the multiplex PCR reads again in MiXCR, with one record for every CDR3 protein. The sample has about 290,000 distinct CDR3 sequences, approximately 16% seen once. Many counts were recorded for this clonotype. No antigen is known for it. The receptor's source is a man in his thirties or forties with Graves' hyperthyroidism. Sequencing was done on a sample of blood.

The CDR3 region is CASKAMSVGVETQYF. The CDR3 region has the DNA TGTGCCAGCAAAGCAATGTCGGTTGGGGTCGAGACCCAGTACTTC. The chain combines TRBV27 with TRBJ2-5; D call uncertain. Germline V lookup: CDR1 MNHEY, CDR2 SMNVEV (reference sequence). This CDR3 is 15 amino acids long. Between the trimmed V and J ends, which lost 7 bases and 5 bases, there was a span of 20 bases.